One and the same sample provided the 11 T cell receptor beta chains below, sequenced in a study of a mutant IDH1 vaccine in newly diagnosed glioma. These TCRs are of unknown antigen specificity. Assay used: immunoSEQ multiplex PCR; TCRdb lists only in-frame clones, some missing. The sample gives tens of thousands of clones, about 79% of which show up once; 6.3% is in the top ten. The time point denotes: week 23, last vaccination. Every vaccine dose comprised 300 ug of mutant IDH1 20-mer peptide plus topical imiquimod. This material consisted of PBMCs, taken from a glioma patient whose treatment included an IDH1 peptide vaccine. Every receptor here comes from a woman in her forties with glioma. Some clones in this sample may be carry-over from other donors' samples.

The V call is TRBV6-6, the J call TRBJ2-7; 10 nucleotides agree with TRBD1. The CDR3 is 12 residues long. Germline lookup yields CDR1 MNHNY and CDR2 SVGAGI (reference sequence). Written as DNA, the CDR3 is TGTGCTTCGGGACAGGGGTTGTCCGAGCAGTACTTC. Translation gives CASGQGLSEQYF.

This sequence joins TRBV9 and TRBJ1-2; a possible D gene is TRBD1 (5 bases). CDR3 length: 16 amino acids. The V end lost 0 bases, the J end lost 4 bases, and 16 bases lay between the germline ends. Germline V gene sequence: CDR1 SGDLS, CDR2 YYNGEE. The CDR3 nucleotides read TGTGCCAGCAGCGTAGGGGGGGGACTCGCGGCCTATGGCTACACCTTC. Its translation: CASSVGGGLAAYGYTF.

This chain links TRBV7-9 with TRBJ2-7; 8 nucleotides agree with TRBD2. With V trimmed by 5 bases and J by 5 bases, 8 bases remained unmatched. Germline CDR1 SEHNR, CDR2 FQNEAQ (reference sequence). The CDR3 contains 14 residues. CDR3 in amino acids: CASSTTGTRNEQYF. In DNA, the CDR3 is TGTGCCAGCAGCACCACCGGGACTAGAAACGAGCAGTACTTC.

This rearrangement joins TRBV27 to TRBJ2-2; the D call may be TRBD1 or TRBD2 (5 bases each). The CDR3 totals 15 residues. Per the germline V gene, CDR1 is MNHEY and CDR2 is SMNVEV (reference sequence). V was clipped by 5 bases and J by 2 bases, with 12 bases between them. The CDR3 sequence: CASSPGTVNTGELFF. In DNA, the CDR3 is TGTGCCAGCAGTCCCGGGACCGTTAACACCGGGGAGCTGTTTTTT.

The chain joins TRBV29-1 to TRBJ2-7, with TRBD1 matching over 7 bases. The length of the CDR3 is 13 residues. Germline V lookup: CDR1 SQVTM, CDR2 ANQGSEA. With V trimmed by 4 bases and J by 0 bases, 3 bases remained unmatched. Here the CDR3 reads CSVGQGGSYEQYF. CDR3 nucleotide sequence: TGCAGCGTTGGACAGGGCGGCTCCTACGAGCAGTACTTC.

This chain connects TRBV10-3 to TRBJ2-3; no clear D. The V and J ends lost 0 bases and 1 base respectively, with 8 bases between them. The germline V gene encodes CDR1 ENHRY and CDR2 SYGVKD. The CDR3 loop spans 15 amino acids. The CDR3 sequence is CAISESNQGTDTQYF. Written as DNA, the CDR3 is TGTGCCATCAGTGAGTCGAACCAGGGCACAGATACGCAGTATTTT.

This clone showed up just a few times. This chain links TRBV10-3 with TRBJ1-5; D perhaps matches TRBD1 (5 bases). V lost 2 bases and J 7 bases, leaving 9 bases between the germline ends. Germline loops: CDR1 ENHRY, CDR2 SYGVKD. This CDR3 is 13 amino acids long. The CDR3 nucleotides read TGTGCCATCAGTGAGGTCAGGGTCCAGCCCCAGCATTTT. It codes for CAISEVRVQPQHF.

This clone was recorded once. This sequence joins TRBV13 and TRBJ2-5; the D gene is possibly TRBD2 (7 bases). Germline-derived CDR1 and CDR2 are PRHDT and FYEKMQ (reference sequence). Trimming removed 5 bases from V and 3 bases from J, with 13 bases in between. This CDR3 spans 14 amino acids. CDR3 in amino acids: CASSKGGAEETQYF. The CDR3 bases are TGTGCCAGCAGCAAAGGGGGGGCCGAAGAGACCCAGTACTTC. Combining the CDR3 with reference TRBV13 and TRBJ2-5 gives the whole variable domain AAGVIQSPRHLIKEKRETATLKCYPIPRHDTVYWYQQGPGQDPQFLISFYEKMQSDKGSIPDRFSAQQFSDYHSELNMSSLELGDSALYFCASSKGGAEETQYFGPGTRLLVL.

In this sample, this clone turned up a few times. This CDR3 is CASSRRGPGANVLTF. DNA for the CDR3: TGTGCCAGCAGCCGCAGGGGGCCTGGGGCCAACGTCCTGACTTTC. V is TRBV13 and J is TRBJ2-6; 8 bases are a match to TRBD1. CDR3 length equals 15 residues. The V gene end was trimmed by 5 bases and the J gene end by 2 bases; junction bases not matched to a gene: 2. Germline V gives CDR1 PRHDT, CDR2 FYEKMQ (reference sequence).

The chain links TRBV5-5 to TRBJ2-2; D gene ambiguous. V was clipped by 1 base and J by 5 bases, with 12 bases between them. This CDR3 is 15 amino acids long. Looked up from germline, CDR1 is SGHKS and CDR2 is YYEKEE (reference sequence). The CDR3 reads CASSLSIIVTGELFF. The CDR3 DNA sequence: TGTGCCAGCAGCTTGTCGATCATCGTGACCGGGGAGCTGTTTTTT.

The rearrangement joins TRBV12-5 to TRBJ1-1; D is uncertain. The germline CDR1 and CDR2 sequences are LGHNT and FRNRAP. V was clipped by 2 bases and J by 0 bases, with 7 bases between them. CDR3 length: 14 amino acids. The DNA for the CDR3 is TGTGCTAGTGGTTTGTACGGCATGAACACTGAAGCTTTCTTT. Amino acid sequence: CASGLYGMNTEAFF.